These T cell receptor beta chains were read from a single sample in a study of long-term antiretroviral therapy in people with HIV. Assay used: immunoSEQ multiplex PCR; TCRdb lists only in-frame clones, some missing. The sample contains about 20,000 clones, around 91% of which appear only once. The sequenced sample was unsorted PBMCs, obtained 4.2 years after starting antiretroviral therapy. The receptors stem from a man aged 50-59 years with HIV. CDR3s include the opening cysteine and the closing phenylalanine or tryptophan. The D gene is left open where the match is weak. Clone size is not always given. Where it is, it says once, few, many or a class for expanded clones.

DNA: TGTGCCAGCAGCCCACAGGGAATCCCCCTCCACTTT; CDR3: CASSPQGIPLHF; D: -; V: TRBV5-4; J: TRBJ1-6; size: few; length: 12
DNA: TGCGCCAGCAGCTTGGAGGCAAGCTCCTACAATGAGCAGTTCTTC; CDR3: CASSLEASSYNEQFF; D: -; V: TRBV5-1; J: TRBJ2-1; size: -; length: 15
DNA: TGTGCCAGCAGTGAGATAGGCAGGGATAATGGCTACACCTTC; CDR3: CASSEIGRDNGYTF; D: -; V: TRBV25-1; J: TRBJ1-2; size: -; length: 14
DNA: TGTGCCAGCAGCGCCAGGGGATGGGAGACCCAGTACTTC; CDR3: CASSARGWETQYF; D: -; V: TRBV14; J: TRBJ2-5; size: -; length: 13
DNA: TGTGCCAGCAGCTTAGATGGGGGCGCGCAAAGAGATACGCAGTATTTT; CDR3: CASSLDGGAQRDTQYF; D: -; V: TRBV11-2; J: TRBJ2-3; size: -; length: 16
DNA: TGTGCCAGCGGCGGGGGGTCCCACTATGGCTACACCTTC; CDR3: CASGGGSHYGYTF; D: -; V: TRBV28; J: TRBJ1-2; size: few; length: 13
DNA: TGTGCCAGCAGCTTGGGACAGTCTAGCTCCTATAATTCACCCCTCCACTTT; CDR3: CASSLGQSSSYNSPLHF; D: -; V: TRBV5-8; J: TRBJ1-6; size: few; length: 17
DNA: TGTGCCAGCAGCCTAGGTGCGGGTTACAATGAGCAGTTCTTC; CDR3: CASSLGAGYNEQFF; D: -; V: TRBV28; J: TRBJ2-1; size: -; length: 14
DNA: TGTGCCACCAGCAGAGTGCAGCTTGGGAACACTGAAGCTTTCTTT; CDR3: CATSRVQLGNTEAFF; D: -; V: TRBV15; J: TRBJ1-1; size: -; length: 15
DNA: TGCGCCAGCAGACTGACGGACAGGGGGGGACCGGATGAGCAGTTCTTC; CDR3: CASRLTDRGGPDEQFF; D: TRBD1; V: TRBV5-1; J: TRBJ2-1; size: -; length: 16
DNA: TGTGCCAGTAGGACCCGTACAGGGAACAATGAGCAGTTCTTC; CDR3: CASRTRTGNNEQFF; D: -; V: TRBV19; J: TRBJ2-1; size: -; length: 14
DNA: TGTGCCAGCAGTCCCCTGACAGATGGCTACACCTTC; CDR3: CASSPLTDGYTF; D: -; V: TRBV6-1; J: TRBJ1-2; size: -; length: 12
DNA: TGCGCCAGCAGGGACAGTATGCATGAGCAGTTCTTC; CDR3: CASRDSMHEQFF; D: -; V: TRBV5-1; J: TRBJ2-1; size: -; length: 12
DNA: TGTGCCAGTAGTATAGGAGGGGAGGGGGTCAAAAACATTCAGTACTTC; CDR3: CASSIGGEGVKNIQYF; D: -; V: TRBV19; J: TRBJ2-4; size: -; length: 16
DNA: TGTGCCAGCAGCAAAAAGGGAGTCACAGATACGCAGTATTTT; CDR3: CASSKKGVTDTQYF; D: -; V: TRBV7-9; J: TRBJ2-3; size: once; length: 14
DNA: TGTGCCAGCAGCTGGGAACAACGGAACTATGGCTACACCTTC; CDR3: CASSWEQRNYGYTF; D: -; V: TRBV5-6; J: TRBJ1-2; size: -; length: 14
DNA: TGTGCCAGCACCCCGGGAGTTTCACCCCTCCACTTT; CDR3: CASTPGVSPLHF; D: -; V: TRBV6-1; J: TRBJ1-6; size: -; length: 12
DNA: TGTGCCAGCAACTCCGAGGACGGGGCTCTCTACGAGCAGTACTTC; CDR3: CASNSEDGALYEQYF; D: -; V: TRBV6-6; J: TRBJ2-7; size: -; length: 15
DNA: TGCGCCAGCAGCCAATTTAGCGGGGGGGCCAATACGCAGTATTTT; CDR3: CASSQFSGGANTQYF; D: TRBD2; V: TRBV4-1; J: TRBJ2-3; size: -; length: 15
DNA: TGTGCCAGCAGCCCAAGGGGGTGGGATACAGATACGCAGTATTTT; CDR3: CASSPRGWDTDTQYF; D: -; V: TRBV7-3; J: TRBJ2-3; size: -; length: 15
DNA: TGCAGCGTTGAAGATCGGGGGACAGGGGTCCACGAGCAGTACTTC; CDR3: CSVEDRGTGVHEQYF; D: TRBD1; V: TRBV29-1; J: TRBJ2-7; size: -; length: 15
DNA: TGCGCCAGCAGCTGGGACTCTCAGTCGGGGGAGCTGTTTTTT; CDR3: CASSWDSQSGELFF; D: -; V: TRBV5-1; J: TRBJ2-2; size: -; length: 14
DNA: TGTGCCAGCAGCCACGAGGGTCCCTACAATGAGCAGTTCTTC; CDR3: CASSHEGPYNEQFF; D: -; V: TRBV14; J: TRBJ2-1; size: -; length: 14
DNA: TGCGCCAGCAGCCGAACGCGGCAGTGGGCCTACGAGCAGTACTTC; CDR3: CASSRTRQWAYEQYF; D: -; V: TRBV4-1; J: TRBJ2-7; size: -; length: 15
DNA: TGCGCCAGCGGGGGAACGACAGGGTACACCGGGGAGCTGTTTTTT; CDR3: CASGGTTGYTGELFF; D: TRBD1; V: TRBV5-1; J: TRBJ2-2; size: -; length: 15
DNA: TGCGCCAGCAGCTCTGGGCGGGGGGGCCGGCTCACAGATACGCAGTATTTT; CDR3: CASSSGRGGRLTDTQYF; D: TRBD2; V: TRBV5-1; J: TRBJ2-3; size: -; length: 17
DNA: TGTGCCAGCAGCTCAACTCACACCGAAAGGGGGTACGAGCAGTACTTC; CDR3: CASSSTHTERGYEQYF; D: -; V: TRBV7-8; J: TRBJ2-7; size: -; length: 16
DNA: TGTGCTAGTGGTTTGGGAGGGGCCCTTTACTACGAGCAGTACTTC; CDR3: CASGLGGALYYEQYF; D: -; V: TRBV12-5; J: TRBJ2-7; size: medium-sized; length: 15
DNA: TGTGCCAGCAGCCAAACCGCCGGGGAGCTGTTTTTT; CDR3: CASSQTAGELFF; D: -; V: TRBV6-5; J: TRBJ2-2; size: -; length: 12
DNA: TGTGCCAGCAGGACCCCCGGGGACGGGGAGCAGTACTTC; CDR3: CASRTPGDGEQYF; D: -; V: TRBV2; J: TRBJ2-7; size: -; length: 13
DNA: TGCGCCAGCAGCCCGAAGATTGAGCAGGCACCCCTCCACTTT; CDR3: CASSPKIEQAPLHF; D: -; V: TRBV4-3; J: TRBJ1-6; size: -; length: 14
DNA: TGTGCCAGTAGTACCCGGACAGGGGCCACCTATGGCTACACCTTC; CDR3: CASSTRTGATYGYTF; D: TRBD1; V: TRBV19; J: TRBJ1-2; size: -; length: 15
DNA: TGTGCCACCAGCTCGGACGGATACGAGCAGTACTTC; CDR3: CATSSDGYEQYF; D: -; V: TRBV15; J: TRBJ2-7; size: -; length: 12
DNA: TGTGCCAGCAGCTCCCCGGGGAGTGGGACTAATGAAAAACTGTTTTTT; CDR3: CASSSPGSGTNEKLFF; D: -; V: TRBV11-2; J: TRBJ1-4; size: medium-sized; length: 16
DNA: TGTGCCAGCAGTGTCGCAGGTCAAGAGACCCAGTACTTC; CDR3: CASSVAGQETQYF; D: -; V: TRBV2; J: TRBJ2-5; size: -; length: 13
DNA: TGTGCCAGCAGGCGAGGGTCTACGGGCGAGCAGTACTTC; CDR3: CASRRGSTGEQYF; D: -; V: TRBV27; J: TRBJ2-7; size: -; length: 13
DNA: TGCGCCAGCAGCTTGGACCCTACGAACACCGGGGAGCTGTTTTTT; CDR3: CASSLDPTNTGELFF; D: -; V: TRBV5-1; J: TRBJ2-2; size: -; length: 15
DNA: TGTGCCAGCAGCTTGGGGACTAGCGGGGGGGCCCATGAGCAGTTCTTC; CDR3: CASSLGTSGGAHEQFF; D: TRBD2; V: TRBV5-6; J: TRBJ2-1; size: -; length: 16
DNA: TGTGCCATCAGAGACTACAACACCGGGGAGCTGTTTTTT; CDR3: CAIRDYNTGELFF; D: -; V: TRBV10-3; J: TRBJ2-2; size: -; length: 13
DNA: TGTGCCTGGAGTGTACCCGGGTCTTGGGCAGGGGTTCCCTACGAGCAGTACTTC; CDR3: CAWSVPGSWAGVPYEQYF; D: -; V: TRBV30; J: TRBJ2-7; size: -; length: 18
DNA: TGTGCCAGCAGCCAGGAAGGGACAGGCACTGGAAACACCATATATTTT; CDR3: CASSQEGTGTGNTIYF; D: TRBD1; V: TRBV4-2; J: TRBJ1-3; size: -; length: 16
DNA: TGTGCCAGCTCACCAACAGGGGGCAATGAGCAGTTCTTC; CDR3: CASSPTGGNEQFF; D: TRBD1; V: TRBV18; J: TRBJ2-1; size: -; length: 13
DNA: TGTGCCAGTTCCGGGAGCACAGATACGCAGTATTTT; CDR3: CASSGSTDTQYF; D: -; V: TRBV19; J: TRBJ2-3; size: once; length: 12